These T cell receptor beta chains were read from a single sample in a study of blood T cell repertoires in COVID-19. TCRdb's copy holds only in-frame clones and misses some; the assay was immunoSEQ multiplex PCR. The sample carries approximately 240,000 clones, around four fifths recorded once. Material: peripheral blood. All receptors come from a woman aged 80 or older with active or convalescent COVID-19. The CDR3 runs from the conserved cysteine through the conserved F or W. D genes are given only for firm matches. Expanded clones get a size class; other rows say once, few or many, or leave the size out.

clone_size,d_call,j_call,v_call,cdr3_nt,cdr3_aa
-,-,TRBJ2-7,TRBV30,TGTGCCTGGGTTCAGTCGGGGTCCGTGCAGTACTTC,CAWVQSGSVQYF
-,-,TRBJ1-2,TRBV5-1,TGCGCCAGCAGCTTGGAAGGGGCCCGGGGGGACTACACCTTC,CASSLEGARGDYTF
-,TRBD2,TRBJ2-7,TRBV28,TGTGCCAGCAGTTTATTAGCGGGGGGGTACGAGCAGTACTTC,CASSLLAGGYEQYF
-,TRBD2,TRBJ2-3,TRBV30,TGTGCCTGGAGTAGCGGGAGGGCCATGGGAGATACGCAGTATTTT,CAWSSGRAMGDTQYF
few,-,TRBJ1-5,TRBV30,TGTGCCTGGAGTGTATCAGGCTACGGCAATCAGCCCCAGCATTTT,CAWSVSGYGNQPQHF
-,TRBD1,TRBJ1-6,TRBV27,TGTGCCAGCAGCCGGACAGGGGGACAGAATTCACCCCTCCACTTT,CASSRTGGQNSPLHF
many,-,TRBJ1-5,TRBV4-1,TGCGCCAGCAGCCACTCAGGGGCCTTCAATCAGCCCCAGCATTTT,CASSHSGAFNQPQHF
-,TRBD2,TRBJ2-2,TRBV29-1,TGCAGCGTTGAACTTCTATCGGGGAGGGACGGGGAGCTGTTTTTT,CSVELLSGRDGELFF
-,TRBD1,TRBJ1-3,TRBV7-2,TGTGCCAGCAGGGACAGGGCTGGAAACACCATATATTTT,CASRDRAGNTIYF
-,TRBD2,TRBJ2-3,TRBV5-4,TGTGCCAGCAGCTCTCCCCTGAGTAGCGGGGGAACCCTCGAGCAGTATTTT,CASSSPLSSGGTLEQYF
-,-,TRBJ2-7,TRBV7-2,TGTGCCAGCAGCTCCATCTACGAGCAGTACTTC,CASSSIYEQYF
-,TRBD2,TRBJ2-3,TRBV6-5,TGTGCCAACGGACTAGCCGGCGCAGATACGCAGTATTTT,CANGLAGADTQYF
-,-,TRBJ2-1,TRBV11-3,TGTGCCAGCAGCTTAGATCCCGGGGTCATGGGACAGTTCTTC,CASSLDPGVMGQFF
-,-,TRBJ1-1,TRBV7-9,TGTGCCAGCAGCTTATCCCGCGGGGGGGAAACTGAAGCTTTCTTT,CASSLSRGGETEAFF
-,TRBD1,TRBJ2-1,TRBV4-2,TGTGCCAGCAGCCCCCCCGGGACAGGGTCTGGCAATGAGCAGTTCTTC,CASSPPGTGSGNEQFF
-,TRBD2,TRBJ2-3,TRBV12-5,TGTGCTAATCCATCTGCTAGCGGGGAGACCCACTTTCCAGATACGCAGTATTTT,CANPSASGETHFPDTQYF
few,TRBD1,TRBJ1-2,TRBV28,TGTGCCAGCCGGGACAGCAACTATGGCTACACCTTC,CASRDSNYGYTF
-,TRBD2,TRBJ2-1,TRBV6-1,TGTGCCAGCAGTCAAAGCGGGGGAGTTTACAATGAGCAGTTCTTC,CASSQSGGVYNEQFF
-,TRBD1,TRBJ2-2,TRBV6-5,TGTGCCAGCAGGAGACGACAGGGGGCCACCGGGGAGCTGTTTTTT,CASRRRQGATGELFF
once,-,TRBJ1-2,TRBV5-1,TGCGCCAGCAGCTTAGCGGGGGGATACTATGGCTACACCTTC,CASSLAGGYYGYTF
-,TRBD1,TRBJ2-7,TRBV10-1,TGCGCCAGTAGAGGACAGGAACCCTACGAGCAGTACTTC,CASRGQEPYEQYF
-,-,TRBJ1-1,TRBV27,TGTGCCAGCAGTTTAGTTCAGGGACTAGGCACTGAAGCTTTCTTT,CASSLVQGLGTEAFF